This T cell receptor beta chain was observed in a study of T cell responses to AZD1222 COVID-19 vaccine. The table came from immunoSEQ multiplex PCR; TCRdb's copy has only in-frame clones and leaves some out. The repertoire consists of more than 75,000 clones, with approximately 90% occurring once and the leading ten covering under 8.5%. Germline V gives CDR1 LNHDA, CDR2 SQIVND (reference sequence). The CDR3 runs to 15 residues. The V gene end was trimmed by 4 bases and the J gene end by 6 bases; junction bases not matched to a gene: 5. The rearrangement uses TRBV19 and TRBJ1-6; TRBD1 matches 8 bases. The sequence was collected from an adult in good health. The material was peripheral blood, obtained on day 0 of AZD1222 vaccination. Written as DNA, the CDR3 is TGTGCCAGTAGTACTCGGACAGGGACTAATTCACCCCTCCACTTT. This sequence encodes CASSTRTGTNSPLHF.